This TCR beta chain was obtained from a study of Graves' ophthalmopathy and Graves' hyperthyroidism. This clonotype has ten or more counts. The sequenced template was RNA, covering the TCR beta CDR3 region. An initial RT-PCR round employing HTBI primers preceded a second-round multiplex PCR. TCRdb re-analysed the multiplex PCR reads in MiXCR, keeping a single row per CDR3 protein. The table records 200,000 to 250,000 distinct CDR3 sequences, 20% to 25% of them present only once. The specimen sequenced was peripheral blood. This receptor was obtained from a woman in her fifties or sixties with Graves' ophthalmopathy.

CDR3 DNA sequence: TGTGCCTGGAGTGGGGGCACGGCCCTCTATGGCTACACCTTC. Encoded protein: CAWSGGTALYGYTF. The rearrangement joins TRBV30 to TRBJ1-2; TRBD1 is a possible D gene (5 bases). Germline V gives CDR1 GTSNPN, CDR2 SVGIG (reference sequence). V lost 1 base, J lost 4 bases, and 13 bases lay in between. This CDR3 comprises 14 residues.